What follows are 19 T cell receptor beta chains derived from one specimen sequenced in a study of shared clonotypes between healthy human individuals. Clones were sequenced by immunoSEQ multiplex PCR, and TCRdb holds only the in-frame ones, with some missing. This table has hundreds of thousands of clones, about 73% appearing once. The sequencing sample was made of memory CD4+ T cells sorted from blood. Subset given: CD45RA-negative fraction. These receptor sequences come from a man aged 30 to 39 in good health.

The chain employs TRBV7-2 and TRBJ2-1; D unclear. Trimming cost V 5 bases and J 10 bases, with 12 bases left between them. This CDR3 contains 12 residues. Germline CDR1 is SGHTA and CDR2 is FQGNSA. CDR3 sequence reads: CASSRPGGEQFF. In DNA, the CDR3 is TGTGCCAGCAGCCGTCCGGGTGGAGAGCAGTTCTTC.

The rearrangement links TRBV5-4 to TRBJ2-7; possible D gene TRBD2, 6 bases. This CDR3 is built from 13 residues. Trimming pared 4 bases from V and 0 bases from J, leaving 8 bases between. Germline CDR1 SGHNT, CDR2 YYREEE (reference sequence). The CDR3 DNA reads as TGTGCCAGCAGCGGAGGGAGCTCCTACGAGCAGTACTTC. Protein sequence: CASSGGSSYEQYF.

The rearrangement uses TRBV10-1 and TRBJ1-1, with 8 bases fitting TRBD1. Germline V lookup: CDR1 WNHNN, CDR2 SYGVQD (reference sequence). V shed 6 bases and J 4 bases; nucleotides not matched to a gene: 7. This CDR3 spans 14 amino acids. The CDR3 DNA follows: TGCGCCAGCAGGGCGACAGGGGTTGGCACTGAAGCTTTCTTT. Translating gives CASRATGVGTEAFF.

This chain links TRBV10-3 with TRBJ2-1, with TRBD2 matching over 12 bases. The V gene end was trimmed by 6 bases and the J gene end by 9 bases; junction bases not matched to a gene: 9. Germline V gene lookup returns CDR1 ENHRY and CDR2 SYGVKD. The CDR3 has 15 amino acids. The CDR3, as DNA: TGTGCCATCAGCGTCGGACTAGCGGGACAGAGTGAGCAGTTCTTC. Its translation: CAISVGLAGQSEQFF.

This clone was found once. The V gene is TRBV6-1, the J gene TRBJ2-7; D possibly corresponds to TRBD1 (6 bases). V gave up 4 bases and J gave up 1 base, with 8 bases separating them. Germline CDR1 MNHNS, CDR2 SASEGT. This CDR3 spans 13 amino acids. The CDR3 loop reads CASSGTVSYEQYF. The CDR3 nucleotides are TGTGCCAGCAGTGGGACAGTTTCCTACGAGCAGTACTTC.

The CDR3 nucleotides read TGTGCCAGCACCTCCTCGAGCAGGGGTGAAAAACTGTTTTTT. Amino acid sequence: CASTSSSRGEKLFF. The rearrangement links TRBV6-5 to TRBJ1-4, with D maybe TRBD1 (6 bases). Germline-derived CDR1 and CDR2 are MNHEY and SVGAGI. The CDR3 sequence is 14 residues long. The V end lost 7 bases, the J end lost 7 bases, and 16 bases lay between the germline ends.

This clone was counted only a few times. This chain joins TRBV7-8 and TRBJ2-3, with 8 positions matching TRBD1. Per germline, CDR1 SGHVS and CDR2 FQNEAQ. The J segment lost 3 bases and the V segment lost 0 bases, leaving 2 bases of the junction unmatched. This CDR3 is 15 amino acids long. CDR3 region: CASSLAGQGTDTQYF. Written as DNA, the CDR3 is TGTGCCAGCAGCTTAGCCGGACAGGGTACAGATACGCAGTATTTT. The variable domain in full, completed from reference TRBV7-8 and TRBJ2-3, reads GAGVSQSPRYKVAKRGQDVALRCDPISGHVSLFWYQQALGQGPEFLTYFQNEAQLDKSGLPSDRFFAERPEGSVSTLKIQRTQQEDSAVYLCASSLAGQGTDTQYFGPGTRLTVL.

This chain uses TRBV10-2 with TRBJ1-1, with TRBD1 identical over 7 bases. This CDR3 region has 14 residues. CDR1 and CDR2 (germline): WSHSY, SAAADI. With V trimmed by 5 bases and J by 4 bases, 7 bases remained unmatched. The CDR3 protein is CASSKGAPSTEAFF. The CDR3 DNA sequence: TGCGCCAGCAGTAAGGGGGCGCCGAGCACTGAAGCTTTCTTT.

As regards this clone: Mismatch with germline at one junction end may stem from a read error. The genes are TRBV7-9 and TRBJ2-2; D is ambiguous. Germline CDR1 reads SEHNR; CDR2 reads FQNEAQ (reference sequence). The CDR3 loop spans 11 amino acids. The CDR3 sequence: CEPPPTGELFF. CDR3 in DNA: TGCGAACCCCCCCCGACCGGGGAGCTGTTTTTT.

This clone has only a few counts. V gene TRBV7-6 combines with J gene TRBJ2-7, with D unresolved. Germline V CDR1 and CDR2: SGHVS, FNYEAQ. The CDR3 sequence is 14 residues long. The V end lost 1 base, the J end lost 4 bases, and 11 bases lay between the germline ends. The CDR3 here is CASSLDPRTYEQYF. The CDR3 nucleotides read TGTGCCAGCAGCTTAGACCCCCGTACATACGAGCAGTACTTC.

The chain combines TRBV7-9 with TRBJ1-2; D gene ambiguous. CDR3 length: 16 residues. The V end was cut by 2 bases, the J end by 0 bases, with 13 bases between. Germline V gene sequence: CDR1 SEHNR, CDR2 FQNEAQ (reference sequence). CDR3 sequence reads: CASSLHSSFSNYGYTF. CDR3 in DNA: TGTGCCAGCAGCTTACACAGTTCCTTTTCTAACTATGGCTACACCTTC.

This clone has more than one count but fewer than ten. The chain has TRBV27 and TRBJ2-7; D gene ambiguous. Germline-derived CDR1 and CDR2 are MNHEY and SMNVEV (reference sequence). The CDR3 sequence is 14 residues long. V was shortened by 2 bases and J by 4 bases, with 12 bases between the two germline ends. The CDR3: CASSLRWAAYEQYF. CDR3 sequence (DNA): TGTGCCAGCAGTTTAAGGTGGGCGGCATACGAGCAGTACTTC.

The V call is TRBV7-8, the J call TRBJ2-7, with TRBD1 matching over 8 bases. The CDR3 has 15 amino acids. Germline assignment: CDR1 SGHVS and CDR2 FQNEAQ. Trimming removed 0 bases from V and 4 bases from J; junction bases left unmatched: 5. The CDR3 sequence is CASSLARGLPYEQYF. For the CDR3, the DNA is TGTGCCAGCAGCTTAGCCAGGGGGCTTCCTTACGAGCAGTACTTC.

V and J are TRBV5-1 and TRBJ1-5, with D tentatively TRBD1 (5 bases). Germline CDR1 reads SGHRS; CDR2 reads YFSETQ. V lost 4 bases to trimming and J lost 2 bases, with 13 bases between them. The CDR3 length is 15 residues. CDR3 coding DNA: TGCGCCAGCAGCGGGGACGGAGATCGCAATCAGCCCCAGCATTTT. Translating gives CASSGDGDRNQPQHF.

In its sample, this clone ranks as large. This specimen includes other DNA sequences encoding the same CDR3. The CDR3 region is CASSLTEETQYF. The CDR3 DNA reads as TGTGCCAGCAGTCTGACGGAAGAGACCCAGTACTTC. The V call is TRBV2, the J call TRBJ2-5; no clear D gene. V was cut by 5 bases and J by 3 bases, with 7 bases left in between. Germline-derived CDR1 and CDR2 are SNHLY and FYNNEI. The CDR3 runs 12 residues.

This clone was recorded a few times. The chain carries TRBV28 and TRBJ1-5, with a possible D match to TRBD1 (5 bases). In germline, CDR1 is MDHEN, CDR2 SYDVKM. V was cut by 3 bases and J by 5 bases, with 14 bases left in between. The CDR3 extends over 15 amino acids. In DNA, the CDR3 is TGTGCCAGCAGTTTGTCCAGGGCATGGCATCAGCCCCAGCATTTT. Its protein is CASSLSRAWHQPQHF.

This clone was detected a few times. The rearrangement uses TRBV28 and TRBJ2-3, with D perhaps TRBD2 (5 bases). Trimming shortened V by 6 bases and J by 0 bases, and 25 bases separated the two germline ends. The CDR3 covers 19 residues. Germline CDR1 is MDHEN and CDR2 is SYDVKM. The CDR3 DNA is TGTGCCAGCAGCCCCTCGTTTGGTCCGTTTGGCGGGAGCACAGATACGCAGTATTTT. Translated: CASSPSFGPFGGSTDTQYF.

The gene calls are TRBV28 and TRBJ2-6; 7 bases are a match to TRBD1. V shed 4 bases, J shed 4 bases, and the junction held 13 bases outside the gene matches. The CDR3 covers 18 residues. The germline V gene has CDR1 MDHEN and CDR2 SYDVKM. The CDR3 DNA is TGTGCCAGCAGTTCGCAAGGGGGCTGGCCTGTGGGGGCCAACGTCCTGACTTTC. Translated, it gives CASSSQGGWPVGANVLTF. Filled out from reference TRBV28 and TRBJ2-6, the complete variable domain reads DVKVTQSSRYLVKRTGEKVFLECVQDMDHENMFWYRQDPGLGLRLIYFSYDVKMKEKGDIPEGYSVSREKKERFSLILESASTNQTSMYLCASSSQGGWPVGANVLTFGAGSRLTVL.

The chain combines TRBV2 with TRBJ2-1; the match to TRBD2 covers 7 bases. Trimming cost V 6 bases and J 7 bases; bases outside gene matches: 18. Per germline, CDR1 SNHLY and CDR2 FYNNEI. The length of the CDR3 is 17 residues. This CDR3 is CASRTAIASPGGNEQFF. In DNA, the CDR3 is TGTGCCAGCAGAACCGCGATCGCGTCGCCGGGAGGTAATGAGCAGTTCTTC. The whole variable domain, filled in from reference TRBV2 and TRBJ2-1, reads EPEVTQTPSHQVTQMGQEVILRCVPISNHLYFYWYRQILGQKVEFLVSFYNNEISEKSEIFDDQFSVERPDGSNFTLKIRSTKLEDSAMYFCASRTAIASPGGNEQFFGPGTRLTVL.